These T cell receptor beta chains were read from a single sample in a study of T cells in Graves' hyperthyroidism and ophthalmopathy. From the multiplex PCR reads, TCRdb called clonotypes with MiXCR, one entry per CDR3 protein. The sample consists of about 570,000 distinct CDR3 sequences, roughly 46% of them appearing once. Sequenced material: peripheral blood or thyroid tissue (not recorded which). The receptors here all came from an adult woman with Graves' disease, either hyperthyroidism or ophthalmopathy (not recorded which). Each CDR3 is given with its conserved first and last residue. Fields, in order: CDR3 protein, clone size, V gene, J gene. Size is stated for part of the rows, as once, few or many counts, or as a class when the clone is expanded.

cdr3_aa: CASSSPGQGYTGELFF; clone_size: many; v_call: TRBV7-9; j_call: TRBJ2-2
cdr3_aa: CASSFSRDQPQHF; clone_size: many; v_call: TRBV12-3/TRBV12-4; j_call: TRBJ1-5
cdr3_aa: CASSLAKWGEQYF; clone_size: many; v_call: TRBV5-4; j_call: TRBJ2-7
cdr3_aa: CASSESSRNNSPLHF; clone_size: .; v_call: TRBV10-2; j_call: TRBJ1-6
cdr3_aa: CASSLAGTRDEQYF; clone_size: many; v_call: TRBV11-3; j_call: TRBJ2-7
cdr3_aa: CASSQEPDSNQPQHF; clone_size: many; v_call: TRBV4-1; j_call: TRBJ1-5
cdr3_aa: CASSPGAQRPQHF; clone_size: many; v_call: TRBV7-2; j_call: TRBJ1-5
cdr3_aa: CASSRGGGGGYTF; clone_size: once; v_call: TRBV7-9; j_call: TRBJ1-2
cdr3_aa: CSVTGNSGNTEAFF; clone_size: .; v_call: TRBV29-1; j_call: TRBJ1-1
cdr3_aa: CSARDWGGVENGYTF; clone_size: many; v_call: TRBV20-1; j_call: TRBJ1-2
cdr3_aa: CASSLGQTGIEQYF; clone_size: .; v_call: TRBV19; j_call: TRBJ2-7
cdr3_aa: CSARGGGETEAFF; clone_size: many; v_call: TRBV20-1; j_call: TRBJ1-1
cdr3_aa: CAISDAAGVQETQYF; clone_size: .; v_call: TRBV10-3; j_call: TRBJ2-5
cdr3_aa: CASSAGDRNQPQHF; clone_size: .; v_call: TRBV9; j_call: TRBJ1-5
cdr3_aa: CATRRGRQGGLVNTEAFF; clone_size: .; v_call: TRBV15; j_call: TRBJ1-1
cdr3_aa: CASSRGLAYETQYF; clone_size: many; v_call: TRBV7-2; j_call: TRBJ2-5
cdr3_aa: CASSPRGRLETEAFF; clone_size: .; v_call: TRBV5-4; j_call: TRBJ1-1
cdr3_aa: CSAPRDNQPQYF; clone_size: .; v_call: TRBV20-1; j_call: TRBJ2-5
cdr3_aa: CASSSGTPNTEAFF; clone_size: many; v_call: TRBV5-6; j_call: TRBJ1-1
cdr3_aa: CASSYTSEGMLFF; clone_size: .; v_call: TRBV2; j_call: TRBJ2-1
cdr3_aa: CASSPVPYGYTF; clone_size: many; v_call: TRBV12-3/TRBV12-4; j_call: TRBJ1-2
cdr3_aa: CASSIQGISGLQETQYF; clone_size: .; v_call: TRBV5-1; j_call: TRBJ2-5
cdr3_aa: CATSASWIGTQYF; clone_size: .; v_call: TRBV24-1; j_call: TRBJ2-5
cdr3_aa: CAISPTVSSYNEQFF; clone_size: .; v_call: TRBV10-3; j_call: TRBJ2-1
cdr3_aa: CASNQPGQNYGYTF; clone_size: many; v_call: TRBV28; j_call: TRBJ1-2
cdr3_aa: CATSREEAVNEQYF; clone_size: many; v_call: TRBV15; j_call: TRBJ2-7
cdr3_aa: CASSPPRGGGNTIYF; clone_size: many; v_call: TRBV6-5; j_call: TRBJ1-3
cdr3_aa: CASSDRIINQPQYF; clone_size: .; v_call: TRBV2; j_call: TRBJ2-5
cdr3_aa: CSAHLSGGVQFF; clone_size: .; v_call: TRBV20-1; j_call: TRBJ2-1